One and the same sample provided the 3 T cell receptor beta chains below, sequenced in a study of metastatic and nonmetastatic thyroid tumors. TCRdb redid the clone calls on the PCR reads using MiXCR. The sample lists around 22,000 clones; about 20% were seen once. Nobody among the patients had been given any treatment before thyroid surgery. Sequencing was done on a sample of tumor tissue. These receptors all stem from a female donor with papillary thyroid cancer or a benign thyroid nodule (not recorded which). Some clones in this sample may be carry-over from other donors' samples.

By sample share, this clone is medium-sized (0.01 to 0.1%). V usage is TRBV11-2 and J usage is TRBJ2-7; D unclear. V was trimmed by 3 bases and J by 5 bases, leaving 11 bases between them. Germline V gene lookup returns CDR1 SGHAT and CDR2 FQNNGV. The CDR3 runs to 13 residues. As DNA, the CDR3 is TGTGCCAGCAGCTTCGAGTCGTTCAACGAGCAGTACTTC. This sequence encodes CASSFESFNEQYF.

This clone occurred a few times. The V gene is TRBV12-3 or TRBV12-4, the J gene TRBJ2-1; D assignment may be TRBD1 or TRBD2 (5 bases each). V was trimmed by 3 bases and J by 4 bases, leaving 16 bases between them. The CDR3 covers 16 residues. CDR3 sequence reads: CASSFIGTGIYNEQFF. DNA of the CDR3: TGTGCCAGCAGTTTTATAGGGACGGGTATATACAATGAGCAGTTCTTC.

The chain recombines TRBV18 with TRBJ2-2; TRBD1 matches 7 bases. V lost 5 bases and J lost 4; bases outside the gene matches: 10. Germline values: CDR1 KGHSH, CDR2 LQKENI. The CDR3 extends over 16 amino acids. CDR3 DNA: TGTGCCAGCTCATCCATACCGGGACAGAGCACCGGGGAGCTGTTTTTT. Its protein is CASSSIPGQSTGELFF. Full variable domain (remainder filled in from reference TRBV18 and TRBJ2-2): NAGVMQNPRHLVRRRGQEARLRCSPMKGHSHVYWYRQLPEEGLKFMVYLQKENIIDESGMPKERFSAEFPKEGPSILRIQQVVRGDSAAYFCASSSIPGQSTGELFFGEGSRLTVL.